A single sample is the source of the 26 T cell receptor beta chains below, sequenced in a study of PD-1 blockade in classical Hodgkin lymphoma. Some clones are missing from TCRdb's copy, which holds only in-frame ones; the method was immunoSEQ multiplex PCR. Of about 3,200 clones detected, about 80% appear once; the ten largest clones hold 15% to 20%. Specified time point: newly diagnosed, previously untreated cHL patient sample. Through magnetic negative selection, CD8+ T cells were separated from PBMCs that had been thawed. The sample consisted of CD8+ T cells from blood. The receptors shown here come from a human donor with classical Hodgkin lymphoma.

This CDR3 reads CASTDTGLSYEQYF. The CDR3, as DNA: TGTGCCAGCACCGATACAGGGCTCTCCTACGAGCAGTACTTC. The chain couples TRBV6-5 to TRBJ2-7; maybe TRBD1 (6 bases). This CDR3 has 14 amino acids. V lost 7 bases and J 0 bases, leaving 13 bases between the germline ends. The V gene's germline CDR1 is MNHEY and CDR2 SVGAGI.

The rearrangement joins TRBV19 to TRBJ2-7; D not certain. With 2 bases removed from V and 3 bases from J, the gap between germline ends came to 11 bases. There are 14 residues in the CDR3. Per the germline V gene, CDR1 is LNHDA and CDR2 is SQIVND (reference sequence). The chain's CDR3 is CASSISPGFYEQYF. In DNA form, the CDR3 reads TGTGCCAGTAGTATATCACCTGGTTTCTACGAGCAGTACTTC. The entire variable domain, with the rest obtained from reference TRBV19 and TRBJ2-7, is as follows: DGGITQSPKYLFRKEGQNVTLSCEQNLNHDAMYWYRQDPGQGLRLIYYSQIVNDFQKGDIAEGYSVSREKKESFPLTVTSAQKNPTAFYLCASSISPGFYEQYFGPGTRLTVT.

This chain connects TRBV27 to TRBJ2-3, with 8 bases fitting TRBD2. The germline CDR1 and CDR2 sequences are MNHEY and SMNVEV (reference sequence). V gave up 5 bases and J gave up 2 bases; unmatched junction bases: 6. This CDR3 contains 15 residues. The DNA for the CDR3 is TGTGCCAGCAGTCCACTAGCGGTTACCACAGATACGCAGTATTTT. Its translation: CASSPLAVTTDTQYF.

This clone came up once. The V call is TRBV4-1, the J call TRBJ2-5; weak D call: TRBD2 (6 bases). CDR3 length equals 13 residues. Trimming removed 0 bases from V and 4 bases from J, with 6 bases in between. Germline loops: CDR1 MGHRA, CDR2 YSYEKL. This CDR3 reads CASSQDGGETQYF. CDR3 coding DNA: TGCGCCAGCAGCCAAGACGGGGGAGAGACCCAGTACTTC.

This chain links TRBV7-9 with TRBJ1-1; weak D call: TRBD1 (6 bases). The CDR3 runs to 13 residues. Germline CDR1 and CDR2: SEHNR and FQNEAQ (reference sequence). V gave up 6 bases and J gave up 3 bases, with 11 bases separating them. This chain's CDR3 is CASRGGGDTEAFF. DNA of the CDR3: TGTGCCAGCAGAGGGGGAGGCGACACTGAAGCTTTCTTT.

This chain joins TRBV4-1 and TRBJ2-1, with D possibly TRBD2 on 6 matching bases. The CDR3 is made up of 18 amino acids. Germline lookup yields CDR1 MGHRA and CDR2 YSYEKL. V gave up 0 bases and J gave up 0 bases, with 15 bases separating them. The DNA of the CDR3 is TGCGCCAGCAGCCAAGACCAAGGCGGGATCAGCTCCTACAATGAGCAGTTCTTC. It codes for CASSQDQGGISSYNEQFF.

CDR3 protein: CASSLGLEINYGYTF. Here the CDR3 DNA reads TGCGCCAGCAGCTTGGGGCTAGAGATTAACTATGGCTACACCTTC. The chain joins TRBV5-1 to TRBJ1-2, with D hard to call. CDR1 is SGHRS, CDR2 YFSETQ, per germline. The CDR3 runs 15 residues. Trimming cost V 0 bases and J 1 base, with 10 bases left between them.

The chain joins TRBV2 to TRBJ1-1, with D possibly being TRBD1 (5 bases). Trimming took off 3 bases at V and 5 bases at J, with 10 bases between the two ends. This CDR3 contains 13 residues. The germline V gene encodes CDR1 SNHLY and CDR2 FYNNEI. CDR3 sequence (DNA): TGTGCCAGCAGTGAGTCAACAGGAACTGAAGCTTTCTTT. Protein sequence: CASSESTGTEAFF.

The table lists this clone with a few counts. The rearrangement joins TRBV7-9 to TRBJ2-2, with TRBD1 matching over 7 bases. CDR3 length: 18 residues. The germline V gene has CDR1 SEHNR and CDR2 FQNEAQ (reference sequence). V shed 4 bases and J 0 bases; nucleotides not matched to a gene: 11. CDR3 bases: TGTGCCAGCAGCTCGACCGACAGGGTGGTCGCGAACACCGGGGAGCTGTTTTTT. Translation gives CASSSTDRVVANTGELFF.

This rearrangement joins TRBV27 to TRBJ2-7; D is possibly TRBD2 (6 bases). Germline loops: CDR1 MNHEY, CDR2 SMNVEV (reference sequence). Between the trimmed V and J ends, which lost 5 bases and 5 bases, there was a span of 19 bases. The CDR3 totals 15 residues. CDR3 coding DNA: TGTGCCAGCAGTCCGGGAGTATCCTTTGTAAACGAGCAGTACTTC. Residues: CASSPGVSFVNEQYF.

The chain couples TRBV5-1 to TRBJ2-1; no definite D call. The V and J ends lost 1 base and 6 bases respectively, with 8 bases between them. The CDR3 length is 13 residues. Germline V gives CDR1 SGHRS, CDR2 YFSETQ. The CDR3 DNA is TGCGCCAGCAGCTTGTCCCAGTTCAATGAGCAGTTCTTC. As protein: CASSLSQFNEQFF.

The chain employs TRBV19 and TRBJ2-1; TRBD2 aligns across 10 bases. Trimming cost V 5 bases and J 4 bases; bases outside gene matches: 5. This CDR3 has 15 residues. Germline values: CDR1 LNHDA, CDR2 SQIVND (reference sequence). Here the CDR3 DNA reads TGTGCCAGTAGTCAGTCTAGCGGGGGATACAATGAGCAGTTCTTC. Its translation: CASSQSSGGYNEQFF.

The chain is built from TRBV30 and TRBJ2-6; D unresolved. V dropped 4 bases and J dropped 5 bases, with 6 bases sitting between them. From germline, CDR1 is GTSNPN and CDR2 SVGIG (reference sequence). CDR3 length: 12 amino acids. The CDR3 sequence: CAWKCRANVLTF. The CDR3 region has the DNA TGTGCCTGGAAATGTCGGGCCAACGTCCTGACTTTC.

The chain recombines TRBV27 with TRBJ2-7; 11 bases align to TRBD1. Germline CDR1 reads MNHEY; CDR2 reads SMNVEV (reference sequence). The CDR3 loop spans 16 amino acids. V shed 0 bases and J 5 bases; nucleotides not matched to a gene: 6. Here the CDR3 reads CASSLSLPGQGDEQYF. For the CDR3, the DNA is TGTGCCAGCAGTTTATCCCTCCCGGGACAGGGGGACGAGCAGTACTTC.

The gene calls are TRBV27 and TRBJ2-1, with 9 bases that match TRBD2. Looked up from germline, CDR1 is MNHEY and CDR2 is SMNVEV (reference sequence). Germline trimming cut 0 bases from V and 7 bases from J; bases unmatched to any gene: 7. The CDR3 runs to 16 residues. This CDR3 is CASSLSAGTSSNEQFF. In DNA form, the CDR3 reads TGTGCCAGCAGTTTATCGGCCGGGACTAGCTCAAATGAGCAGTTCTTC.

CDR3 amino acids: CASSPGEGVYGYTF. DNA for the CDR3: TGTGCCAGCAGCCCTGGGGAGGGAGTCTATGGCTACACCTTC. The chain has TRBV5-8 and TRBJ1-2; D not resolved. Germline CDR1 SGHTS, CDR2 YDEGEE. The CDR3 is 14 amino acids. The ends were cut back, 4 bases at V and 4 bases at J, with 14 bases in the middle.

J is TRBJ2-1 and V is TRBV5-5; D perhaps matches TRBD2 (6 bases). CDR3 size: 18 residues. Per germline, CDR1 SGHKS and CDR2 YYEKEE (reference sequence). The V end was cut by 0 bases, the J end by 0 bases, with 16 bases between. The DNA for the CDR3 is TGTGCCAGCAGCTTGGTAACAGGTAGCGGATACTCCTACAATGAGCAGTTCTTC. Its translation is CASSLVTGSGYSYNEQFF.

This clone was observed a single time. This chain uses TRBV11-2 with TRBJ2-7; D is ambiguous. In germline, CDR1 is SGHAT, CDR2 FQNNGV. Trimming removed 1 base from V and 0 bases from J, with 10 bases in between. This CDR3 has 15 amino acids. CDR3 sequence (DNA): TGTGCCAGCAGCTTAGTAGGCCTCGCCTCCTACGAGCAGTACTTC. Translated, it gives CASSLVGLASYEQYF.

The chain uses TRBV4-1 and TRBJ2-3; D is ambiguous. The V and J ends lost 0 bases and 5 bases respectively, with 12 bases between them. The CDR3 loop spans 15 amino acids. The germline V gene has CDR1 MGHRA and CDR2 YSYEKL. The CDR3 here is CASSQDFGPGDTQYF. The CDR3 nucleotides are TGCGCCAGCAGCCAAGATTTCGGGCCGGGAGATACGCAGTATTTT.

This clone was recorded a few times. The V call is TRBV6-5, the J call TRBJ2-1; the D gene could be TRBD1 or TRBD2 (6 bases each). V was shortened by 6 bases and J by 4 bases, with 13 bases between the two germline ends. The CDR3 extends over 14 amino acids. Per germline, CDR1 MNHEY and CDR2 SVGAGI. CDR3 loop: CASSPQGGYNEQFF. CDR3 DNA sequence: TGTGCCAGCAGCCCGCAAGGGGGGTACAATGAGCAGTTCTTC.

This clone was observed a few times. The chain has TRBV5-4 and TRBJ1-2; D remains ambiguous. From germline, CDR1 is SGHNT and CDR2 YYREEE (reference sequence). The CDR3 extends over 13 amino acids. Trimming left V 0 bases short and J 6 bases short, with 9 bases between. The DNA of the CDR3 is TGTGCCAGCAGCTTGGATTCCCGGGATGGCTACACCTTC. This codes for CASSLDSRDGYTF.

The chain employs TRBV5-5 and TRBJ2-6; perhaps TRBD1 as D (6 bases). Germline-derived CDR1 and CDR2 are SGHKS and YYEKEE (reference sequence). The CDR3 is 17 amino acids. V was shortened by 1 base and J by 0 bases, with 11 bases between the two germline ends. The CDR3 protein is CASSLLVGGSGANVLTF. CDR3 in DNA: TGTGCCAGCAGCTTGCTTGTAGGGGGCTCTGGGGCCAACGTCCTGACTTTC.

The chain links TRBV4-3 to TRBJ2-4, with unresolved D. In germline, CDR1 is LGHNA, CDR2 YSLEER. Trimming took off 0 bases at V and 8 bases at J, with 11 bases between the two ends. This CDR3 region has 14 residues. DNA of the CDR3: TGCGCCAGCAGCCAAGATCGACCCACGGACATTCAGTACTTC. It translates to CASSQDRPTDIQYF.

The genes are TRBV2 and TRBJ1-4; 11 bases line up with TRBD1. J lost 6 bases, V lost 5 bases, and 2 bases had no gene match. CDR1 and CDR2 from the germline V gene are SNHLY and FYNNEI. This CDR3 is built from 14 residues. The DNA for the CDR3 is TGTGCCAGCAGTCGGACAGGGGGCGATGAAAAACTGTTTTTT. It encodes CASSRTGGDEKLFF.

The chain links TRBV5-3 to TRBJ1-1; 8 positions match TRBD1. TRBV5-3 is given ORF status, its function remaining uncertain. V lost 3 bases, J lost 6 bases, and 1 base stayed unmatched. This CDR3 has 12 amino acids. The chain's CDR3 is CARSYRGAEAFF. For the CDR3, the DNA is TGTGCCAGAAGCTACAGGGGGGCTGAAGCTTTCTTT.

The chain is built from TRBV27 and TRBJ1-4; no definite D call. Between the trimmed V and J ends, which lost 4 bases and 2 bases, there was a span of 11 bases. The germline CDR1 and CDR2 sequences are MNHEY and SMNVEV (reference sequence). The CDR3 has 15 amino acids. The CDR3 region is CASSYLGFTNEKLFF. CDR3 DNA sequence: TGTGCCAGCAGTTATCTGGGGTTCACTAATGAAAAACTGTTTTTT. Based on the CDR3 plus reference TRBV27 and TRBJ1-4, the full variable domain is EAQVTQNPRYLITVTGKKLTVTCSQNMNHEYMSWYRQDPGLGLRQIYYSMNVEVTDKGDVPEGYKVSRKEKRNFPLILESPSPNQTSLYFCASSYLGFTNEKLFFGSGTQLSVL.